The 17 T cell receptor beta chains listed next were all sequenced from one sample in a study of cytomegalovirus exposure and HLA in healthy donors. The study ran its PCR with 60 Vbeta and 13 Jbeta primers. Profiled with immunoSEQ multiplex PCR; TCRdb holds only in-frame clones, not every one. The table includes about 200,000 clones, almost 70% detected once. Sequences were obtained from PBMCs. Source of these receptors: a man in his forties or fifties in good health and CMV-seropositive.

The rearrangement joins TRBV27 to TRBJ2-2, with 8 bases identical to TRBD1. Unmatched junction bases numbered 4, after V lost 3 bases and J lost 1 base. Germline CDR1 MNHEY, CDR2 SMNVEV (reference sequence). CDR3 length: 16 amino acids. Here the CDR3 reads CASSFWGQVNTGELFF. For the CDR3, the DNA is TGTGCCAGCAGTTTCTGGGGACAGGTGAACACCGGGGAGCTGTTTTTT.

The chain has TRBV5-5 and TRBJ2-3; 11 bases map to TRBD2. The CDR3 has 15 residues. Germline V gene lookup returns CDR1 SGHKS and CDR2 YYEKEE (reference sequence). After removal of 5 bases from V and 1 base from J, the junction contained 3 bases not matched to a gene. The CDR3 loop is CASRPSGGRTDTQYF. The DNA of the CDR3 is TGTGCCAGCAGACCTAGCGGGGGGCGCACAGATACGCAGTATTTT.

This clone was observed a few times. J is TRBJ2-3 and V is TRBV16; D remains ambiguous. CDR1 and CDR2 (germline): KGHSY, FQNENV. This CDR3 region has 14 residues. V lost 3 bases and J lost 3, with 10 bases in between. This chain's CDR3 is CASSHSPGTDTQYF. DNA for the CDR3: TGTGCCAGCAGCCACTCCCCGGGTACAGATACGCAGTATTTT.

This sequence joins TRBV27 and TRBJ1-2; D gene unclear. CDR3 size: 16 residues. Between the trimmed V and J ends, which lost 0 bases and 0 bases, there was a span of 11 bases. The germline CDR1 and CDR2 sequences are MNHEY and SMNVEV (reference sequence). CDR3 sequence (DNA): TGTGCCAGCAGTTTATCGTTAGGCGGGACTAACTATGGCTACACCTTC. Encoded protein: CASSLSLGGTNYGYTF.

The CDR3 sequence: CASSSGENNEQFF. The CDR3 DNA reads as TGTGCCAGCAGCTCCGGGGAGAACAATGAGCAGTTCTTC. This chain joins TRBV7-8 and TRBJ2-1, with D possibly matching TRBD2 (5 bases). The CDR3 is made up of 13 amino acids. The germline CDR1 and CDR2 sequences are SGHVS and FQNEAQ. Deletions cut 4 bases from V and 5 bases from J, with 9 bases between.

The chain links TRBV9 to TRBJ1-3; 9 nucleotides line up with TRBD1. CDR1 is SGDLS and CDR2 is YYNGEE in the germline V gene. Germline trimming cut 4 bases from V and 3 bases from J; bases unmatched to any gene: 8. This CDR3 comprises 16 residues. CDR3 coding DNA: TGTGCCAGCAGCACACGACAGGGGGGGAGTGGAAACACCATATATTTT. Encoded protein: CASSTRQGGSGNTIYF.

The chain carries TRBV28 and TRBJ1-2, with 8 bases that match TRBD1. With 2 bases clipped from V and 4 bases from J, the junction kept 6 bases outside the gene matches. From germline, CDR1 is MDHEN and CDR2 SYDVKM. CDR3 length equals 15 residues. CDR3: CASSLNQGAIYGYTF. CDR3 nucleotide sequence: TGTGCCAGCAGTTTAAACCAGGGGGCGATCTATGGCTACACCTTC.

The V and J genes are TRBV2 and TRBJ2-5, with 7 bases fitting TRBD2. After removal of 6 bases from V and 5 bases from J, the junction contained 9 bases not matched to a gene. CDR3 length: 14 amino acids. Per germline, CDR1 SNHLY and CDR2 FYNNEI. CDR3 in DNA: TGTGCCAGCAGGGGGGGGACCAACCGGGAGACCCAGTACTTC. Its translation is CASRGGTNRETQYF.

The chain joins TRBV6-1 to TRBJ2-3; maybe TRBD1 (5 bases). Germline V gene sequence: CDR1 MNHNS, CDR2 SASEGT. V was pared by 4 bases and J by 2 bases, with 13 bases between. The CDR3 spans 15 residues. The CDR3 spells CASSVPAGITDTQYF. The CDR3 DNA is TGTGCCAGCAGTGTCCCGGCAGGGATCACAGATACGCAGTATTTT.

The genes are TRBV10-3 and TRBJ2-7; D is undetermined. V shed 4 bases and J shed 2 bases, with 12 bases lying between them. This CDR3 contains 14 residues. The germline gives CDR1 ENHRY, CDR2 SYGVKD. CDR3 region: CAISVIGGAYEQYF. Written as DNA, the CDR3 is TGTGCCATCAGTGTGATCGGCGGAGCCTACGAGCAGTACTTC.

This clone was seen more than once but under ten times. The rearrangement joins TRBV4-1 to TRBJ2-5; D is ambiguous. The J call is doubtful: the DNA matches TRBJ2-7 better. The germline V gene has CDR1 MGHRA and CDR2 YSYEKL. The CDR3 covers 14 residues. This CDR3 reads CASSQASFSYEQYF. The CDR3 DNA sequence: TGCGCCAGCAGCCAAGCTAGTTTCTCCTACGAGCAGTACTTC.

This clone has just one count. The CDR3 coding sequence is TGCGCCAGCAGTCCGACAGGGTACGGCTACACCTTC. Translation gives CASSPTGYGYTF. The V call is TRBV5-1, the J call TRBJ1-2, with TRBD1 matching 7 bases. The CDR3 consists of 12 residues. V lost 5 bases and J lost 8; bases outside the gene matches: 6. Germline loops: CDR1 SGHRS, CDR2 YFSETQ.

The chain couples TRBV11-2 to TRBJ2-5; the D gene is possibly TRBD1 (6 bases). There are 13 residues in the CDR3. Per the germline V gene, CDR1 is SGHAT and CDR2 is FQNNGV. V was shortened by 4 bases and J by 3 bases, with 9 bases between the two germline ends. CDR3 DNA sequence: TGTGCCAGCAGCTCGAGGGGGAAAGAGACCCAGTACTTC. Translating gives CASSSRGKETQYF.

This rearrangement joins TRBV5-8 to TRBJ1-4; 7 positions match TRBD1. The trim removed 4 bases at V and 3 bases at J, leaving 12 bases unmatched. The CDR3 loop spans 17 amino acids. Germline values: CDR1 SGHTS, CDR2 YDEGEE. The CDR3 loop is CASSGARTGDPNEKLFF. CDR3 DNA sequence: TGTGCCAGCAGCGGCGCCCGGACAGGAGACCCTAATGAAAAACTGTTTTTT.

V is TRBV5-4 and J is TRBJ1-2, with D unclear. Germline V gene data show CDR1 as SGHNT and CDR2 as YYREEE (reference sequence). The CDR3 contains 15 residues. The germline V and J ends were trimmed by 0 bases and 7 bases, with 16 bases remaining between them. CDR3 region: CASSLVGRSESGYTF. DNA for the CDR3: TGTGCCAGCAGCTTGGTAGGCAGGTCTGAATCTGGCTACACCTTC.

The V call is TRBV19, the J call TRBJ2-7; 7 bases align to TRBD1. The V and J ends lost 6 bases and 0 bases, in that order; junction bases with no gene match: 11. The CDR3 has 16 residues. The germline V gene has CDR1 LNHDA and CDR2 SQIVND (reference sequence). CDR3 nucleotides: TGTGCCAGTAGGTCCACTTCGACAGGGTCCTCCTACGAGCAGTACTTC. Amino acid sequence: CASRSTSTGSSYEQYF. Combining the CDR3 with reference TRBV19 and TRBJ2-7 gives the whole variable domain DGGITQSPKYLFRKEGQNVTLSCEQNLNHDAMYWYRQDPGQGLRLIYYSQIVNDFQKGDIAEGYSVSREKKESFPLTVTSAQKNPTAFYLCASRSTSTGSSYEQYFGPGTRLTVT.

The chain joins TRBV5-1 to TRBJ2-5, with D possibly matching TRBD2 (7 bases). V lost 0 bases, J lost 1 base, and 16 bases lay in between. CDR1 SGHRS and CDR2 YFSETQ come from the germline V gene. The CDR3 extends over 17 amino acids. The CDR3 loop reads CASSLGAGAVSQETQYF. The CDR3 coding sequence is TGCGCCAGCAGCTTGGGGGCGGGGGCCGTCTCCCAAGAGACCCAGTACTTC.